A single sample is the source of the 16 T cell receptor beta chains below, sequenced in a study of cytomegalovirus exposure and HLA in healthy donors. Both 60 Vbeta primers and 13 Jbeta primers went into the PCR. The repertoire was sequenced with immunoSEQ multiplex PCR; TCRdb's copy has only in-frame clones and lacks some. Among about 190,000 clones listed, around nine tenths were seen once. The material sequenced was PBMCs. All receptors come from a woman aged 18-30 years in good health and CMV-seronegative.

For the CDR3, the DNA is TGTGCCAGCAGTTACTCGACAGGGATTTCCTACGAGCAGTACTTC. Translated: CASSYSTGISYEQYF. The chain couples TRBV6-5 to TRBJ2-7, with 7 bases identical to TRBD1. Germline V CDR1 and CDR2: MNHEY, SVGAGI. Germline trimming cut 0 bases from V and 1 base from J; bases unmatched to any gene: 3. The CDR3 length is 15 residues.

This chain connects TRBV6-1 to TRBJ2-7; 8 bases match TRBD1. This CDR3 contains 13 residues. Germline V gene sequence: CDR1 MNHNS, CDR2 SASEGT. V lost 5 bases and J lost 4; bases outside the gene matches: 4. The CDR3 is CASSYDRGYEQYF. For the CDR3, the DNA is TGTGCCAGCAGTTATGACAGGGGATACGAGCAGTACTTC.

The V and J genes are TRBV7-2 and TRBJ1-5, with a possible D match to TRBD1 (5 bases). CDR3 size: 13 residues. Per germline, CDR1 SGHTA and CDR2 FQGNSA. Trimming shortened V by 4 bases and J by 5 bases, and 9 bases separated the two germline ends. For the CDR3, the DNA is TGTGCCAGCAGCTCGCGGGACGATCAGCCCCAGCATTTT. Amino acid sequence: CASSSRDDQPQHF. The entire variable domain, with the rest obtained from reference TRBV7-2 and TRBJ1-5, is as follows: GAGVSQSPSNKVTEKGKDVELRCDPISGHTALYWYRQSLGQGLEFLIYFQGNSAPDKSGLPSDRFSAERTGGSVSTLTIQRTQQEDSAVYLCASSSRDDQPQHFGDGTRLSIL.

J is TRBJ1-2 and V is TRBV29-1; 8 bases are shared with TRBD1. CDR3 length: 18 residues. Trimming cost V 4 bases and J 8 bases; bases outside gene matches: 24. Looked up from germline, CDR1 is SQVTM and CDR2 is ANQGSEA. In nucleotides, the CDR3 is TGCAGCGTTGGATCACAGGGGGTTGTCGGACAGGGTAGTCGGGGCTACACCTTC. It codes for CSVGSQGVVGQGSRGYTF.

This clone was counted once. The chain couples TRBV7-2 to TRBJ2-4; a weak D match, TRBD2 (6 bases). Germline CDR1 reads SGHTA; CDR2 reads FQGNSA. With 3 bases removed from V and 7 bases from J, the gap between germline ends came to 22 bases. This CDR3 is built from 17 residues. DNA for the CDR3: TGTGCCAGCAGCTTCCAAGTCGGCAGGGAAGGAGGGAACATTCAGTACTTC. Residues: CASSFQVGREGGNIQYF.

This chain uses TRBV5-1 with TRBJ2-7; 9 positions agree with TRBD1. The junction had 8 bases not matched to a gene; V was cut back by 3 bases and J by 4 bases. There are 15 residues in the CDR3. The germline CDR1 and CDR2 sequences are SGHRS and YFSETQ. The CDR3 DNA sequence: TGCGCCAGCAGCTGGGACGGGACAGGGCTTTACGAGCAGTACTTC. Protein product: CASSWDGTGLYEQYF. The full variable domain, with the rest looked up from reference TRBV5-1 and TRBJ2-7, is KAGVTQTPRYLIKTRGQQVTLSCSPISGHRSVSWYQQTPGQGLQFLFEYFSETQRNKGNFPGRFSGRQFSNSRSEMNVSTLELGDSALYLCASSWDGTGLYEQYFGPGTRLTVT.

This clone was picked up a small number of times. The chain combines TRBV4-1 with TRBJ1-5, with D maybe TRBD1 (5 bases). CDR1 and CDR2 from the germline V gene are MGHRA and YSYEKL. There are 17 residues in the CDR3. Trimming shortened V by 0 bases and J by 2 bases, and 14 bases separated the two germline ends. The CDR3 region has the DNA TGCGCCAGCAGCCAAGATGAAGGAAGGGGCGGCAATCAGCCCCAGCATTTT. Its protein is CASSQDEGRGGNQPQHF.

This chain joins TRBV5-5 and TRBJ2-1, with D perhaps matching TRBD1 (5 bases). The CDR3 spans 14 residues. V was pared by 4 bases and J by 1 base, with 9 bases between. The germline CDR1 and CDR2 sequences are SGHKS and YYEKEE (reference sequence). Written as DNA, the CDR3 is TGTGCCAGCAGCCTAGGGGAATCCTACAATGAGCAGTTCTTC. Translated: CASSLGESYNEQFF.

The chain is built from TRBV6-1 and TRBJ2-7; TRBD1 matches at 12 bases. CDR1 is MNHNS, CDR2 SASEGT, per germline. The ends lost 2 bases at V and 3 bases at J; junction bases unmatched: 2. The CDR3 length is 15 residues. CDR3 in DNA: TGTGCCAGCAGTGAATGGGACAGGGGGCTCTACGAGCAGTACTTC. Encoded protein: CASSEWDRGLYEQYF.

The chain couples TRBV6-1 to TRBJ1-2; D remains unclear. The CDR3 is 15 residues long. V was shortened by 5 bases and J by 8 bases, with 21 bases between the two germline ends. CDR1 and CDR2 (germline): MNHNS, SASEGT. CDR3: CASSPAPGPGRGYTF. Here the CDR3 DNA reads TGTGCCAGCAGTCCAGCTCCCGGTCCGGGTAGAGGCTACACCTTC.

As DNA, the CDR3 is TGCGCCAGCAGCTCCTCCCCCCAGGGAGAGACCCAGTACTTC. Translated: CASSSSPQGETQYF. The genes are TRBV5-1 and TRBJ2-5; D might be TRBD1 (5 bases). The germline V gene encodes CDR1 SGHRS and CDR2 YFSETQ. This CDR3 is 14 amino acids long. The V end lost 3 bases, the J end lost 4 bases, and 13 bases lay between the germline ends.

This rearrangement joins TRBV11-2 to TRBJ1-6, with 10 nucleotides matching TRBD1. The V gene's germline CDR1 is SGHAT and CDR2 FQNNGV. There are 19 residues in the CDR3. The J segment lost 7 bases and the V segment lost 6 bases, leaving 18 bases of the junction unmatched. The CDR3 protein is CASSLRGDRGRGLNSPLHF. In DNA, the CDR3 is TGTGCCAGCAGTTTACGGGGGGACAGGGGCCGTGGATTAAATTCACCCCTCCACTTT.

This rearrangement joins TRBV6-6 to TRBJ2-1; 9 nucleotides line up with TRBD2. In germline, CDR1 is MNHNY, CDR2 SVGAGI (reference sequence). Trimming took 1 base from V and 9 from J; bases not matched to a gene: 7. This CDR3 spans 15 amino acids. For the CDR3, the DNA is TGTGCCAGCAGTTACTTAGGCGGGGGGGCCGGTGAGCAGTTCTTC. It is translated as CASSYLGGGAGEQFF.

The chain uses TRBV5-6 and TRBJ2-1, with 8 bases lining up with TRBD1. Germline V gene data show CDR1 as SGHDT and CDR2 as YYEEEE. The CDR3 has 13 amino acids. Trimming took 7 bases from V and 4 from J; bases not matched to a gene: 4. CDR3 sequence: CASDRGLYNEQFF. In DNA form, the CDR3 reads TGTGCCAGCGACAGGGGCCTTTACAATGAGCAGTTCTTC.

V usage is TRBV19 and J usage is TRBJ1-2, with 8 bases identical to TRBD1. CDR3 length: 14 amino acids. The germline V gene has CDR1 LNHDA and CDR2 SQIVND (reference sequence). J lost 4 bases, V lost 5 bases, and 6 bases had no gene match. The CDR3 is CASSVDRGGYGYTF. For the CDR3, the DNA is TGTGCCAGTAGTGTCGACAGGGGAGGCTATGGCTACACCTTC.

This clone was counted a single time. The chain uses TRBV10-3 and TRBJ1-3; D is undetermined. Trimming shortened V by 4 bases and J by 0 bases, and 7 bases separated the two germline ends. The CDR3 consists of 14 residues. Looked up from germline, CDR1 is ENHRY and CDR2 is SYGVKD. The CDR3 region is CAISASNSGNTIYF. The CDR3 bases are TGTGCCATCAGTGCTTCTAACTCTGGAAACACCATATATTTT.